This T cell receptor (beta chain) was sequenced in a study of shared clonotypes between healthy human individuals. Each PCR replicate run on unsorted PBMC took in 300 ng DNA, about 30,000 T cell genomes. Some clones are missing from TCRdb's copy, which holds only in-frame ones; the method was immunoSEQ multiplex PCR. The table lists a few hundred thousand clones, roughly 85% of them singletons. The germline V gene has CDR1 MNHNS and CDR2 SASEGT. Trimming shortened V by 8 bases and J by 3 bases, and 10 bases separated the two germline ends. The CDR3 runs to 12 residues. What was sequenced was PBMCs. The V and J genes are TRBV6-1 and TRBJ1-1; D unresolved. This TCR came from a woman aged 40 to 49 in good health. Some clones in this sample may be carry-over from other donors' samples. The CDR3 protein is CASRWGDTEAFF. CDR3 nucleotide sequence: TGTGCCAGCCGCTGGGGAGACACTGAAGCTTTCTTT.